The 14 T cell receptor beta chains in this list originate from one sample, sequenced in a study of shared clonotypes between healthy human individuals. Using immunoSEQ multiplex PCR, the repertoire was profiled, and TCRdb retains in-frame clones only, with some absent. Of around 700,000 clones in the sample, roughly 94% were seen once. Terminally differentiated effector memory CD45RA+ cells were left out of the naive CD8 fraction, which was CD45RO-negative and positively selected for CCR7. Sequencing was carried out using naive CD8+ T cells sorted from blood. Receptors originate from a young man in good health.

CDR3 sequence: CASSYAGGLYYEQYF. CDR3 bases: TGTGCCAGCAGTTATGCGGGAGGGCTCTACTACGAGCAGTACTTC. The chain employs TRBV28 and TRBJ2-7; 9 bases align to TRBD2. V gave up 4 bases and J gave up 3 bases; unmatched junction bases: 7. CDR1 and CDR2 (germline): MDHEN, SYDVKM. CDR3 size: 15 residues. The entire variable domain, with the rest obtained from reference TRBV28 and TRBJ2-7, is as follows: DVKVTQSSRYLVKRTGEKVFLECVQDMDHENMFWYRQDPGLGLRLIYFSYDVKMKEKGDIPEGYSVSREKKERFSLILESASTNQTSMYLCASSYAGGLYYEQYFGPGTRLTVT.

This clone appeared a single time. The CDR3 loop is CASRSATGGGNQPQHF. The CDR3 DNA reads as TGTGCCAGCAGGTCCGCGACAGGGGGCGGGAATCAGCCCCAGCATTTT. This chain joins TRBV27 and TRBJ1-5; TRBD1 aligns across 10 bases. Germline V gives CDR1 MNHEY, CDR2 SMNVEV (reference sequence). The V segment lost 6 bases and the J segment 4 bases; nucleotides outside the gene matches: 9. The CDR3 totals 16 residues.

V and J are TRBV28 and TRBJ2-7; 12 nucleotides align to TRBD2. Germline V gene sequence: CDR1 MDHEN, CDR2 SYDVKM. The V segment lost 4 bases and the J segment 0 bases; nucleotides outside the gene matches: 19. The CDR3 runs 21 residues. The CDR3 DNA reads TGTGCCAGCAGTTCTGCCCTAGCGGGAGGGATATCTATAAAATCCTCCTACGAGCAGTACTTC. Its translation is CASSSALAGGISIKSSYEQYF.

The chain's CDR3 is CASSDRDLGQEEQYF. CDR3 DNA: TGTGCCAGCAGCGACCGGGACCTCGGCCAAGAGGAGCAGTACTTC. The chain recombines TRBV9 with TRBJ2-7, with D perhaps matching TRBD1 or TRBD2 (5 bases each). CDR3 length equals 15 residues. The germline V and J ends were trimmed by 3 bases and 7 bases, with 20 bases remaining between them. Germline assignment: CDR1 SGDLS and CDR2 YYNGEE.

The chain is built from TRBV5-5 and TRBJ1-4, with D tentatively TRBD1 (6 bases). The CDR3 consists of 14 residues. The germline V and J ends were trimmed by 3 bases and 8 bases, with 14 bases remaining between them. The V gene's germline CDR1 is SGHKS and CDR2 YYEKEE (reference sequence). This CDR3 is CASSSTGHDEKLFF. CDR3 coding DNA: TGTGCCAGCAGCTCCACAGGGCACGACGAAAAACTGTTTTTT.

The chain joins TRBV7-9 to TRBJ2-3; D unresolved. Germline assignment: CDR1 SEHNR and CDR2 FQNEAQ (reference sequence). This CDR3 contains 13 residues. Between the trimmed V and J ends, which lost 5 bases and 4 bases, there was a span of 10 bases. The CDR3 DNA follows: TGTGCCAGCAGCCCCCCAAGCGCAGATACGCAGTATTTT. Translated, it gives CASSPPSADTQYF.

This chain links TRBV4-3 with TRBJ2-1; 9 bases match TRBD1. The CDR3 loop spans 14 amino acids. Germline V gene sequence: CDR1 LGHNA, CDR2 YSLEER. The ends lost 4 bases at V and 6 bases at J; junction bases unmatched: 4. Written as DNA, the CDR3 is TGCGCCAGCAGCCTAGGACAGGGGATCAATGAGCAGTTCTTC. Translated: CASSLGQGINEQFF.

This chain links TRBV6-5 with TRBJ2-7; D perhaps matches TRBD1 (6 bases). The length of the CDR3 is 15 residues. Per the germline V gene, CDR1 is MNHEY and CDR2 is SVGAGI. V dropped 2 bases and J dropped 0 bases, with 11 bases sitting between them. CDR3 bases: TGTGCCAGCAGTTACGATGCGGACAGCTCCTACGAGCAGTACTTC. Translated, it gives CASSYDADSSYEQYF.

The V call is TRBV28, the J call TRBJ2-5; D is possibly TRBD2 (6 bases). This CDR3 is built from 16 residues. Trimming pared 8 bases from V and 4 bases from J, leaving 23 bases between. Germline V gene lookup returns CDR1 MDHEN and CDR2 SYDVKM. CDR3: CASHRGPGLIRETQYF. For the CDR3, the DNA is TGTGCCAGCCACCGGGGCCCGGGACTCATAAGAGAGACCCAGTACTTC.

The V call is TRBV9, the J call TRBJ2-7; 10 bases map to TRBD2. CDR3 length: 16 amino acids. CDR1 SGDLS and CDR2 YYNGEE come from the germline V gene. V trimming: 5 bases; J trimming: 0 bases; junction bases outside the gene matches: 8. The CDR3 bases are TGTGCCAGCAGTCAAGGCCTAGCGGGAGTCTCCTACGAGCAGTACTTC. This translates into CASSQGLAGVSYEQYF.

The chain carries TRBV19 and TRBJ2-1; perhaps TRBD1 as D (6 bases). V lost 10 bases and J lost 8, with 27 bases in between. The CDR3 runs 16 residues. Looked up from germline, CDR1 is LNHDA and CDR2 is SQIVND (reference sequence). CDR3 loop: CATRARGVRSDDEQFF. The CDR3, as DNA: TGTGCCACCAGGGCCAGGGGTGTTCGTTCGGACGATGAGCAGTTCTTC.

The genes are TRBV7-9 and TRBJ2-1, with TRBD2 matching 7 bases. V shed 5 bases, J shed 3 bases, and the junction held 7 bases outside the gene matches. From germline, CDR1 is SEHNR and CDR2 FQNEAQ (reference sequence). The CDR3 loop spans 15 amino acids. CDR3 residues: CASSPVGGIYNEQFF. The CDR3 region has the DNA TGTGCCAGCAGCCCAGTGGGAGGGATCTACAATGAGCAGTTCTTC.

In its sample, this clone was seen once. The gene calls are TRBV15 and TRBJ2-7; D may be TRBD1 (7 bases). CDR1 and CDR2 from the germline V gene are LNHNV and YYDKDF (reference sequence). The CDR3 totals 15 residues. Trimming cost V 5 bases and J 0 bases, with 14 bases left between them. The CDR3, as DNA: TGTGCCACCAGCGGCGGGGACAGCCCCTCCTACGAGCAGTACTTC. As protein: CATSGGDSPSYEQYF.

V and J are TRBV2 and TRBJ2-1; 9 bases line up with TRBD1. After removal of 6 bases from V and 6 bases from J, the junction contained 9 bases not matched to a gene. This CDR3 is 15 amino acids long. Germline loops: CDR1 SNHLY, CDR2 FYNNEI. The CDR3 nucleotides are TGTGCCAGCAGCGTCCGGGACAGGGTTATCAATGAGCAGTTCTTC. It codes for CASSVRDRVINEQFF. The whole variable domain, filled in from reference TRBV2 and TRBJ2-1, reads EPEVTQTPSHQVTQMGQEVILRCVPISNHLYFYWYRQILGQKVEFLVSFYNNEISEKSEIFDDQFSVERPDGSNFTLKIRSTKLEDSAMYFCASSVRDRVINEQFFGPGTRLTVL.